The 15 T cell receptor beta chains below come from one sample, sequenced in a study of blood T cell repertoires in COVID-19. Produced via immunoSEQ multiplex PCR; TCRdb's table is partial and in-frame only. The repertoire holds under 45,000 clones, with around 85% as singletons. The sample consisted of peripheral blood. Receptors were obtained from a human donor with acute or convalescent COVID-19. The donor label of this sample is uncertain.

The CDR3 region has the DNA TGTGCCAGCGGGGGGGGCCCGGGTAATGAGCAGTTCTTC. Translation: CASGGGPGNEQFF. The rearrangement joins TRBV7-3 to TRBJ2-1, with D maybe TRBD2 (7 bases). This CDR3 region has 13 residues. V was clipped by 8 bases and J by 7 bases, with 15 bases between them. Germline assignment: CDR1 SGHTA and CDR2 FQGTGA.

CDR3 region: CASSQEPGQGFLPSSYEQYF. The CDR3 DNA reads as TGTGCCAGCAGCCAAGAGCCGGGACAGGGATTTTTGCCAAGCTCCTACGAGCAGTACTTC. J is TRBJ2-7 and V is TRBV3-1 (or the pseudogene TRBV3-2), with TRBD1 matching 9 bases. Germline V gives CDR1 LGHDT, CDR2 YNNKEL (reference sequence). The CDR3 runs 20 residues. Unmatched junction bases numbered 15, after V lost 0 bases and J lost 0 bases.

This clone was picked up many times. The rearrangement links TRBV5-1 to TRBJ1-1; perhaps TRBD1 as D (5 bases). Germline V CDR1 and CDR2: SGHRS, YFSETQ. This CDR3 comprises 14 residues. The germline V and J ends were trimmed by 4 bases and 6 bases, with 16 bases remaining between them. In DNA form, the CDR3 reads TGCGCCAGCAGCACCCGGTCGGGGGACGCTGAAGCTTTCTTT. This encodes CASSTRSGDAEAFF.

The chain joins TRBV27 to TRBJ2-5; TRBD1 is a possible D gene (5 bases). Germline V gene lookup returns CDR1 MNHEY and CDR2 SMNVEV (reference sequence). V lost 6 bases and J lost 0, with 11 bases in between. The CDR3 consists of 14 residues. The CDR3 nucleotides are TGTGCCAGCAGAAAACAGGAGTACCAAGAGACCCAGTACTTC. Residues: CASRKQEYQETQYF.

J is TRBJ2-5 and V is TRBV9; D perhaps matches TRBD1 (6 bases). V lost 0 bases and J lost 3, with 15 bases in between. CDR3 length equals 16 residues. Per germline, CDR1 SGDLS and CDR2 YYNGEE. Here the CDR3 reads CASSVDVGGVKETQYF. CDR3 DNA: TGTGCCAGCAGCGTAGATGTAGGGGGTGTAAAAGAGACCCAGTACTTC.

The chain is built from TRBV5-4 and TRBJ1-3; 8 bases fit TRBD1. V shed 1 base and J 0 bases; nucleotides not matched to a gene: 6. The CDR3 is 17 residues long. Germline values: CDR1 SGHNT, CDR2 YYREEE (reference sequence). Here the CDR3 DNA reads TGTGCCAGCAGCTTGAAACAGGGGGGAATCTCTGGAAACACCATATATTTT. Translated: CASSLKQGGISGNTIYF.

The CDR3 spells CASTEGGTVSAFF. The CDR3, as DNA: TGTGCCAGCACCGAAGGAGGGACCGTCTCCGCTTTCTTT. The rearrangement links TRBV12-3 or TRBV12-4 to TRBJ1-1, with D maybe TRBD1 (5 bases). The length of the CDR3 is 13 residues. The V and J ends lost 7 bases and 11 bases respectively, with 20 bases between them.

J is TRBJ1-2 and V is TRBV28; possible D gene TRBD1, 6 bases. The CDR3 consists of 12 residues. Germline CDR1 and CDR2: MDHEN and SYDVKM. Trimming pared 2 bases from V and 8 bases from J, leaving 9 bases between. The CDR3 DNA reads TGTGCCAGCAGTTTACAGGGGTACGGCTACACCTTC. Translating it yields CASSLQGYGYTF.

The V gene is TRBV10-1, the J gene TRBJ2-7, with 12 bases that match TRBD2. V was clipped by 4 bases and J by 7 bases; unmatched bases: 11. Looked up from germline, CDR1 is WNHNN and CDR2 is SYGVQD (reference sequence). The CDR3 covers 16 residues. The CDR3 sequence: CASSAGRLAGVREQYF. The CDR3, as DNA: TGCGCCAGCAGTGCTGGAAGACTAGCGGGAGTGCGGGAGCAGTACTTC.

V usage is TRBV3-1 (or the pseudogene TRBV3-2) and J usage is TRBJ1-2; 10 nucleotides line up with TRBD1. Losses at the gene ends were 4 bases for V and 4 bases for J; bases not matched to a gene: 6. There are 15 residues in the CDR3. CDR1 is LGHDT and CDR2 is YNNKEL in the germline V gene (reference sequence). The CDR3: CASSLGTGVSYGYTF. The DNA for the CDR3 is TGTGCCAGCAGCCTCGGGACAGGGGTTAGCTATGGCTACACCTTC.

The chain joins TRBV5-1 to TRBJ2-1; D possibly corresponds to TRBD1 (6 bases). CDR1 is SGHRS, CDR2 YFSETQ, per germline. V was shortened by 3 bases and J by 7 bases, with 17 bases between the two germline ends. CDR3 length equals 15 residues. CDR3 bases: TGCGCCAGCAGCTGGTTGGACAGTCCGAGTAATGAGCAGTTCTTC. Amino acids: CASSWLDSPSNEQFF.

The gene calls are TRBV10-3 and TRBJ1-1; TRBD1 matches at 11 bases. Germline V CDR1 and CDR2: ENHRY, SYGVKD. Trimming at V came to 4 bases and at J to 3 bases, leaving 1 base not matched to a gene. CDR3 length equals 14 residues. DNA for the CDR3: TGTGCCATCAGTGGGGACAGGGGGGACACTGAAGCTTTCTTT. Protein sequence: CAISGDRGDTEAFF.

This sequence joins TRBV6-5 and TRBJ2-7; maybe TRBD2 (6 bases). V was pared by 5 bases and J by 2 bases, with 16 bases between. The CDR3 runs to 15 residues. From germline, CDR1 is MNHEY and CDR2 SVGAGI. The CDR3 bases are TGTGCCAGCAGTCGCCACGCCGGGAGTGCCTACGAGCAGTACTTC. Translated, it gives CASSRHAGSAYEQYF.

This clone showed up just once. The V call is TRBV7-2, the J call TRBJ2-3, with D unresolved. The germline V gene has CDR1 SGHTA and CDR2 FQGNSA. Trimming pared 1 base from V and 4 bases from J, leaving 12 bases between. This CDR3 has 15 residues. CDR3 bases: TGTGCCAGCAGCTTAGAGCCTGGTGTATCAGATACGCAGTATTTT. This translates into CASSLEPGVSDTQYF.

The V and J genes are TRBV4-3 and TRBJ2-3; unclear D gene. Trimming removed 1 base at V and 5 bases at J, with 7 bases between. The CDR3 has 13 residues. In germline, CDR1 is LGHNA, CDR2 YSLEER. The CDR3 reads CASSQATEDTQYF. In DNA, the CDR3 is TGCGCCAGCAGCCAAGCTACAGAAGATACGCAGTATTTT.